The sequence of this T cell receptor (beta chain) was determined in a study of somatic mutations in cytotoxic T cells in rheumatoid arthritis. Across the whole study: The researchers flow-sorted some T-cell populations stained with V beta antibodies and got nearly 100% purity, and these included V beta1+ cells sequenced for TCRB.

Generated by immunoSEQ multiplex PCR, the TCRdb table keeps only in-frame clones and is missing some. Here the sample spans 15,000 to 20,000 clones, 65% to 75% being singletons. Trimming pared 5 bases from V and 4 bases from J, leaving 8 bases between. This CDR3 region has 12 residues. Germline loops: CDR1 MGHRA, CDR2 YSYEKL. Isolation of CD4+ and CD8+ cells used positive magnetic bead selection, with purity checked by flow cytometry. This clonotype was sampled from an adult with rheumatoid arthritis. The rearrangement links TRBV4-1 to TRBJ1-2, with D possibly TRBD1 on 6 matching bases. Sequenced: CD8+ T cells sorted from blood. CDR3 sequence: CASSAGAYGYTF. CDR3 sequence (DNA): TGCGCCAGCAGCGCAGGGGCCTATGGCTACACCTTC.